Presented here are 12 T cell receptor beta chains from one specimen sequenced in a study of cytomegalovirus exposure and HLA in healthy donors. Produced via immunoSEQ multiplex PCR; TCRdb's table is partial and in-frame only. The sample yields 110,000 or so clones, about 85% seen once. Input material: PBMCs. The receptors originated from a woman aged 18 to 35 in good health and CMV-seronegative.

The V and J genes are TRBV11-1 and TRBJ1-4; D uncertain. This CDR3 spans 14 amino acids. In germline, CDR1 is SGHAT, CDR2 FQDESV (reference sequence). V lost 4 bases and J lost 10, with 16 bases in between. The CDR3 bases are TGTGCCAGCAGCTCTCCAAACTCACCCGGAAAACTGTTTTTT. Translating gives CASSSPNSPGKLFF.

This chain connects TRBV10-3 to TRBJ2-1, with 9 bases identical to TRBD2. V was clipped by 5 bases and J by 10 bases; unmatched bases: 12. CDR1 is ENHRY and CDR2 is SYGVKD in the germline V gene. This CDR3 contains 15 residues. CDR3 sequence: CAISSGGPAGGEQFF. The CDR3 nucleotides read TGTGCCATCAGTAGCGGGGGGCCGGCTGGAGGAGAGCAGTTCTTC.

This chain links TRBV6-5 with TRBJ1-1; TRBD1 is a possible D gene (6 bases). Trimming pared 6 bases from V and 3 bases from J, leaving 11 bases between. The germline gives CDR1 MNHEY, CDR2 SVGAGI. The CDR3 contains 13 residues. The CDR3 nucleotides are TGTGCCAGCAGCTCGACAGGAGACACTGAAGCTTTCTTT. Amino acid sequence: CASSSTGDTEAFF.

This chain links TRBV7-9 with TRBJ1-2; 7 bases agree with TRBD1. This CDR3 has 14 amino acids. Germline trimming cut 6 bases from V and 5 bases from J; bases unmatched to any gene: 9. In germline, CDR1 is SEHNR, CDR2 FQNEAQ (reference sequence). The CDR3 here is CASSQTQGLYGYTF. As DNA, the CDR3 is TGTGCCAGCAGTCAGACACAGGGGCTTTATGGCTACACCTTC.

V gene TRBV7-3 combines with J gene TRBJ1-1; D gene ambiguous. CDR1 is SGHTA, CDR2 FQGTGA, per germline. CDR3 length: 13 residues. Trimming shortened V by 3 bases and J by 7 bases, and 12 bases separated the two germline ends. The DNA for the CDR3 is TGTGCCAGCAGCTTCGGGGTCGGGAATGAAGCTTTCTTT. It encodes CASSFGVGNEAFF.

The gene calls are TRBV27 and TRBJ2-3; D is uncertain. From germline, CDR1 is MNHEY and CDR2 SMNVEV (reference sequence). V lost 6 bases and J 2 bases, leaving 3 bases between the germline ends. The CDR3 extends over 11 amino acids. The CDR3 reads CASRYTDTQYF. The DNA of the CDR3 is TGTGCCAGCAGGTACACAGATACGCAGTATTTT.

The CDR3 coding sequence is TGCGCCAGCAGCTGGACAGTAGGAGAGACCCAGTACTTC. Translation: CASSWTVGETQYF. The genes are TRBV5-1 and TRBJ2-5; the D gene is possibly TRBD1 (6 bases). V was trimmed by 3 bases and J by 4 bases, leaving 10 bases between them. This CDR3 is 13 amino acids long. Looked up from germline, CDR1 is SGHRS and CDR2 is YFSETQ.

V usage is TRBV18 and J usage is TRBJ1-4; no clear D gene. Trimming removed 1 base at V and 5 bases at J, with 11 bases between. The CDR3 length is 15 residues. Germline lookup yields CDR1 KGHSH and CDR2 LQKENI. Here the CDR3 reads CASSPQFDTNEKLFF. The CDR3, as DNA: TGTGCCAGCTCACCACAGTTTGATACAAATGAAAAACTGTTTTTT.

The chain has TRBV7-3 and TRBJ2-3, with 8 bases lining up with TRBD2. CDR3 length: 15 residues. The J segment lost 4 bases and the V segment lost 5 bases, leaving 8 bases of the junction unmatched. CDR1 SGHTA and CDR2 FQGTGA come from the germline V gene. CDR3 sequence (DNA): TGTGCCAGCAGCCCTACTAGCGGAACTGCAGATACGCAGTATTTT. Protein sequence: CASSPTSGTADTQYF. The full variable domain, its missing parts supplied by reference TRBV7-3 and TRBJ2-3, is GAGVSQTPSNKVTEKGKYVELRCDPISGHTALYWYRQSLGQGPEFLIYFQGTGAADDSGLPNDRFFAVRPEGSVSTLKIQRTERGDSAVYLCASSPTSGTADTQYFGPGTRLTVL.

The chain is built from TRBV5-6 and TRBJ2-6, with unresolved D. Looked up from germline, CDR1 is SGHDT and CDR2 is YYEEEE. Trimming removed 1 base at V and 5 bases at J, with 13 bases between. CDR3 length: 16 amino acids. The CDR3 sequence is CASSLTNHDRANVLTF. Here the CDR3 DNA reads TGTGCCAGCAGCTTGACAAACCACGATCGGGCCAACGTCCTGACTTTC.

This chain joins TRBV10-1 and TRBJ1-5; TRBD1 matches at 9 bases. The CDR3 spans 20 residues. The germline V gene has CDR1 WNHNN and CDR2 SYGVQD (reference sequence). Trimming removed 3 bases from V and 0 bases from J; junction bases left unmatched: 15. CDR3 DNA: TGCGCCAGCAGTGACCCACCGGGACAGGGCCCATTATATAGCAATCAGCCCCAGCATTTT. This translates into CASSDPPGQGPLYSNQPQHF.

The J gene is TRBJ2-7, the V gene TRBV6-1, with D possibly TRBD1 on 6 matching bases. Germline V gene sequence: CDR1 MNHNS, CDR2 SASEGT. Trimming cost V 4 bases and J 2 bases, with 15 bases left between them. The CDR3 length is 15 residues. This chain's CDR3 is CASSGHGTPAYEQYF. CDR3 in DNA: TGTGCCAGCAGTGGGCACGGGACACCGGCCTACGAGCAGTACTTC.